Below, 12 T cell receptor beta chains from the same sample are listed, as sequenced in a study of blood T cell repertoires in COVID-19. Profiled with immunoSEQ multiplex PCR; TCRdb holds only in-frame clones, not every one. The sample holds about 270,000 clones, roughly 80% seen once. The sample comprised peripheral blood. The receptor set was obtained from a human donor with COVID-19, enrolled during active disease. The donor label of this sample is uncertain.

This rearrangement joins TRBV28 to TRBJ2-1, with D tentatively TRBD1 (5 bases). Looked up from germline, CDR1 is MDHEN and CDR2 is SYDVKM. V was cut by 2 bases and J by 2 bases, with 7 bases left in between. The CDR3 runs to 14 residues. CDR3: CASSLVGPYNEQFF. The CDR3, as DNA: TGTGCCAGCAGTTTAGTGGGGCCCTACAATGAGCAGTTCTTC.

This clone was seen once. V gene TRBV28 combines with J gene TRBJ1-1; D may be TRBD1 (5 bases). V was trimmed by 2 bases and J by 11 bases, leaving 15 bases between them. CDR3 length: 13 amino acids. Germline values: CDR1 MDHEN, CDR2 SYDVKM. The DNA for the CDR3 is TGTGCCAGCAGTTTAGACGGGGGGTCGATCGCTTTCTTT. This gives the protein CASSLDGGSIAFF.

This rearrangement joins TRBV28 to TRBJ2-7, with TRBD1 matching over 8 bases. After removal of 5 bases from V and 5 bases from J, the junction contained 14 bases not matched to a gene. The length of the CDR3 is 16 residues. Germline V gene lookup returns CDR1 MDHEN and CDR2 SYDVKM. The CDR3 sequence: CASSGPRGRGQDEQYF. The CDR3, as DNA: TGTGCCAGCAGTGGCCCCCGGGGCAGGGGGCAAGACGAGCAGTACTTC.

The CDR3 loop reads CASSQEMVVTGELFF. The CDR3, as DNA: TGCGCCAGCAGCCAAGAGATGGTAGTCACCGGGGAGCTGTTTTTT. The chain recombines TRBV4-3 with TRBJ2-2; D is unresolved. V was clipped by 0 bases and J by 4 bases, with 9 bases between them. This CDR3 spans 15 amino acids. The germline CDR1 and CDR2 sequences are LGHNA and YSLEER.

This chain links TRBV7-3 with TRBJ2-4, with TRBD1 as a possible D gene (6 bases). This CDR3 is built from 17 residues. With 5 bases removed from V and 3 bases from J, the gap between germline ends came to 20 bases. From germline, CDR1 is SGHTA and CDR2 FQGTGA. The CDR3 loop is CASSPQGDRDGKNIQYF. The CDR3 coding sequence is TGTGCCAGCAGCCCACAGGGTGACCGGGACGGCAAAAACATTCAGTACTTC.

This chain links TRBV9 with TRBJ1-1, with D possibly being TRBD1 (6 bases). The V gene's germline CDR1 is SGDLS and CDR2 YYNGEE. V lost 0 bases and J lost 5, with 14 bases in between. This CDR3 is 15 amino acids long. Here the CDR3 DNA reads TGTGCCAGCAGCGTAGGGAGAGGGGGAGGGACTGAAGCTTTCTTT. Residues: CASSVGRGGGTEAFF.

This chain joins TRBV6-6 and TRBJ2-6, with 7 bases that match TRBD1. The CDR3 is 19 amino acids. Trimming cost V 5 bases and J 1 base; bases outside gene matches: 14. CDR1 is MNHNY and CDR2 is SVGAGI in the germline V gene (reference sequence). The CDR3 protein is CASSPPVGGLLSGANVLTF. For the CDR3, the DNA is TGTGCCAGCAGTCCCCCCGTAGGGGGCCTATTATCTGGGGCCAACGTCCTGACTTTC.

This sequence joins TRBV2 and TRBJ1-4, with 9 bases identical to TRBD1. This CDR3 has 15 amino acids. Germline CDR1 SNHLY, CDR2 FYNNEI. V dropped 6 bases and J dropped 4; count of bases not matched to a gene: 6. The CDR3 spells CASRVTTGGNEKLFF. In nucleotides, the CDR3 is TGTGCCAGCAGGGTCACGACAGGGGGTAATGAAAAACTGTTTTTT.

This clone was recorded a few times. V gene TRBV6-2 or TRBV6-3 combines with J gene TRBJ2-2; D ambiguous. Trimming shortened V by 2 bases and J by 1 base, and 8 bases separated the two germline ends. Germline CDR1 and CDR2: MNHEY and SVGEGT. The CDR3 has 15 amino acids. This chain's CDR3 is CASSYRLGNTGELFF. The DNA of the CDR3 is TGTGCCAGCAGTTACCGCCTCGGGAACACCGGGGAGCTGTTTTTT.

The DNA of the CDR3 is TGTGCCAGCAGTAAGGAGGGCTGGAACACTGAAGCTTTCTTT. Protein: CASSKEGWNTEAFF. The gene calls are TRBV2 and TRBJ1-1; D uncertain. Germline CDR1 reads SNHLY; CDR2 reads FYNNEI. The CDR3 length is 14 residues. V lost 5 bases, J lost 1 base, and 11 bases lay in between.

This sequence joins TRBV3-1 (or the pseudogene TRBV3-2) and TRBJ2-7; D perhaps matches TRBD1 (5 bases). V was clipped by 4 bases and J by 1 base, with 14 bases between them. Germline values: CDR1 LGHDT, CDR2 YNNKEL (reference sequence). The CDR3 covers 15 residues. Here the CDR3 DNA reads TGTGCCAGCAGCCCGATGACGACAGCGTCCTACGAGCAGTACTTC. Protein: CASSPMTTASYEQYF.

V gene TRBV7-9 combines with J gene TRBJ2-4; 9 bases line up with TRBD1. V lost 3 bases, J lost 6 bases, and 9 bases stayed unmatched. The CDR3 extends over 16 amino acids. The germline V gene encodes CDR1 SEHNR and CDR2 FQNEAQ (reference sequence). CDR3 nucleotides: TGTGCCAGCAGCTTCGACAGGGGGAAGCTGGGAAACATTCAGTACTTC. Translation gives CASSFDRGKLGNIQYF.